The 24 T cell receptor beta chains below all came from one sample that was sequenced in a study of cytomegalovirus exposure and HLA in healthy donors. The study ran its PCR with 60 Vbeta and 13 Jbeta primers. Sequenced by immunoSEQ multiplex PCR; TCRdb stores in-frame clones only, minus some. The sample lists about 140,000 clones, approximately 70% occurring once. Source material: PBMCs. These receptors were collected from a woman in her twenties or thirties in good health and CMV-seronegative.

The chain combines TRBV5-1 with TRBJ2-3; perhaps TRBD2 as D (6 bases). V lost 0 bases, J lost 4 bases, and 15 bases lay in between. CDR3 length: 16 residues. CDR1 and CDR2 (germline): SGHRS, YFSETQ. This CDR3 reads CASSLEGTGVADTQYF. In nucleotides, the CDR3 is TGCGCCAGCAGCTTGGAGGGTACGGGGGTGGCAGATACGCAGTATTTT. Combining the CDR3 with reference TRBV5-1 and TRBJ2-3 gives the whole variable domain KAGVTQTPRYLIKTRGQQVTLSCSPISGHRSVSWYQQTPGQGLQFLFEYFSETQRNKGNFPGRFSGRQFSNSRSEMNVSTLELGDSALYLCASSLEGTGVADTQYFGPGTRLTVL.

The gene calls are TRBV18 and TRBJ1-1; 8 bases align to TRBD1. From germline, CDR1 is KGHSH and CDR2 LQKENI. This CDR3 has 16 amino acids. J gave up 4 bases and V 5 bases, and 12 bases lay outside the gene matches. In DNA form, the CDR3 reads TGTGCCAGCTCAGAAAACCAGGGGGCGCAGGCCACTGAAGCTTTCTTT. Its protein product is CASSENQGAQATEAFF.

The gene calls are TRBV19 and TRBJ1-1; D is possibly TRBD1 (6 bases). Germline assignment: CDR1 LNHDA and CDR2 SQIVND (reference sequence). V was pared by 4 bases and J by 2 bases, with 14 bases between. CDR3 length equals 15 residues. CDR3 in DNA: TGTGCCAGTAGTAGAGGGACACCCAGAAACACTGAAGCTTTCTTT. Translated: CASSRGTPRNTEAFF.

V and J are TRBV4-1 and TRBJ2-3; the match to TRBD1 covers 7 bases. CDR1 is MGHRA, CDR2 YSYEKL, per germline. The CDR3 covers 15 residues. J lost 4 bases, V lost 2 bases, and 6 bases had no gene match. The CDR3 sequence is CASSQSFQGADTQYF. CDR3 nucleotide sequence: TGCGCCAGCAGCCAATCATTCCAGGGGGCAGATACGCAGTATTTT.

The rearrangement uses TRBV18 and TRBJ1-3, with no clear D. The CDR3 has 14 residues. The ends were cut back, 2 bases at V and 3 bases at J, with 8 bases in the middle. Looked up from germline, CDR1 is KGHSH and CDR2 is LQKENI. For the CDR3, the DNA is TGTGCCAGCTCACCAGGCAATTATGGAAACACCATATATTTT. This codes for CASSPGNYGNTIYF.

The gene calls are TRBV10-3 and TRBJ1-3; D is unclear. Germline V lookup: CDR1 ENHRY, CDR2 SYGVKD. This CDR3 is 14 amino acids long. Between the trimmed V and J ends, which lost 10 bases and 4 bases, there was a span of 17 bases. The DNA of the CDR3 is TGTGCCACCACCCCCTACAGTGCCGGAAACACCATATATTTT. Translating gives CATTPYSAGNTIYF.

The chain employs TRBV6-1 and TRBJ1-1; D gene unclear. Trimming stripped 5 bases from V and 6 bases from J, with 13 bases between. The CDR3 totals 13 residues. CDR1 is MNHNS, CDR2 SASEGT, per germline. The CDR3 spells CASSSLDPPEAFF. Written as DNA, the CDR3 is TGTGCCAGCAGTTCCCTAGACCCCCCTGAAGCTTTCTTT.

The chain has TRBV5-4 and TRBJ2-3; TRBD1 agrees at 8 bases. The ends lost 1 base at V and 9 bases at J; junction bases unmatched: 13. CDR3 length equals 16 residues. Germline-derived CDR1 and CDR2 are SGHNT and YYREEE (reference sequence). The CDR3 nucleotides are TGTGCCAGCAGCTTGCCCAAGGGACAGGACACGCACACGCAGTATTTT. Translated: CASSLPKGQDTHTQYF.

The V gene is TRBV7-9, the J gene TRBJ2-3, with D tentatively TRBD2 (6 bases). V shed 4 bases and J shed 3 bases, with 11 bases lying between them. CDR1 and CDR2 (germline): SEHNR, FQNEAQ (reference sequence). The CDR3 totals 14 residues. The CDR3 spells CASSSLRETDTQYF. The CDR3 bases are TGTGCCAGCAGCTCCCTACGGGAGACAGATACGCAGTATTTT. The variable domain in full, with the rest retrieved from reference TRBV7-9 and TRBJ2-3, is DTGVSQNPRHKITKRGQNVTFRCDPISEHNRLYWYRQTLGQGPEFLTYFQNEAQLEKSRLLSDRFSAERPKGSFSTLEIQRTEQGDSAMYLCASSSLRETDTQYFGPGTRLTVL.

The chain uses TRBV19 and TRBJ2-2, with 9 bases that match TRBD1. The CDR3 totals 14 residues. V dropped 8 bases and J dropped 1; count of bases not matched to a gene: 2. Germline CDR1 LNHDA, CDR2 SQIVND (reference sequence). CDR3 loop: CASQDRGNTGELFF. The CDR3 bases are TGTGCCAGTCAGGACAGGGGGAACACCGGGGAGCTGTTTTTT.

This clone was seen a handful of times. DNA for the CDR3: TGCGCCAGCAGCCGAGGAACCGGGACAGAGACGGCAGATACGCAGTATTTT. This codes for CASSRGTGTETADTQYF. This chain joins TRBV4-1 and TRBJ2-3, with TRBD1 identical over 7 bases. Trimming at V came to 4 bases and at J to 4 bases, leaving 14 bases not matched to a gene. Germline CDR1 is MGHRA and CDR2 is YSYEKL. CDR3 length equals 17 residues.

The gene calls are TRBV5-1 and TRBJ1-1, with 10 positions matching TRBD1. Germline V gene sequence: CDR1 SGHRS, CDR2 YFSETQ. V was pared by 4 bases and J by 3 bases, with 3 bases of the junction left unmatched. The CDR3 runs to 14 residues. CDR3 sequence: CASSGQGGDTEAFF. DNA for the CDR3: TGCGCCAGCAGCGGACAGGGGGGGGACACTGAAGCTTTCTTT.

This clone was observed a handful of times. V is TRBV5-1 and J is TRBJ2-3; TRBD2 aligns across 8 bases. V trimming: 3 bases; J trimming: 5 bases; junction bases outside the gene matches: 11. The CDR3 runs 16 residues. CDR1 SGHRS and CDR2 YFSETQ come from the germline V gene. CDR3 DNA sequence: TGCGCCAGCAGCTCTTTCACTAGCGGCCAAGGAGATACGCAGTATTTT. Translating it yields CASSSFTSGQGDTQYF.

The V call is TRBV29-1, the J call TRBJ2-1; D uncertain. This CDR3 has 13 residues. CDR1 SQVTM and CDR2 ANQGSEA come from the germline V gene. Trimming took 7 bases from V and 3 from J, leaving 13 bases between them. As DNA, the CDR3 is TGCAGCGCCGTCCGCGGTAGCTACAATGAGCAGTTCTTC. Residues: CSAVRGSYNEQFF.

This chain joins TRBV7-3 and TRBJ2-1; the match to TRBD2 covers 15 bases. The CDR3 is 17 amino acids. CDR1 is SGHTA and CDR2 is FQGTGA in the germline V gene. The V gene end was trimmed by 2 bases and the J gene end by 10 bases; junction bases not matched to a gene: 9. CDR3 amino acids: CASSLEGTSGRFGEQFF. CDR3 nucleotides: TGTGCCAGCAGCTTAGAAGGGACTAGCGGGAGGTTTGGCGAGCAGTTCTTC.

This clone showed up just a few times. The chain has TRBV7-8 and TRBJ1-2; 7 bases are a match to TRBD1. The length of the CDR3 is 14 residues. Trimming at V came to 5 bases and at J to 8 bases, leaving 11 bases not matched to a gene. Germline lookup yields CDR1 SGHVS and CDR2 FQNEAQ. This chain's CDR3 is CASSITGTAKGYTF. The CDR3 bases are TGTGCCAGCAGCATCACCGGGACAGCCAAAGGCTACACCTTC.

This clone showed up just a few times. V and J are TRBV6-4 and TRBJ2-2; 8 bases fit TRBD2. CDR1 MRHNA and CDR2 SNTAGT come from the germline V gene. This CDR3 spans 15 amino acids. With 5 bases clipped from V and 2 bases from J, the junction kept 4 bases outside the gene matches. The CDR3 sequence: CASSTGLANTGELFF. Written as DNA, the CDR3 is TGTGCCAGCAGTACAGGACTAGCCAACACCGGGGAGCTGTTTTTT.

The V gene is TRBV27, the J gene TRBJ2-3, with 10 bases fitting TRBD2. The CDR3 is 15 residues long. The V and J ends lost 6 bases and 5 bases, in that order; junction bases with no gene match: 8. Germline CDR1 MNHEY, CDR2 SMNVEV (reference sequence). CDR3 residues: CASREVAGGRDTQYF. Here the CDR3 DNA reads TGTGCCAGCAGAGAAGTAGCGGGGGGTAGAGATACGCAGTATTTT.

The chain couples TRBV7-2 to TRBJ1-5, with 7 bases identical to TRBD1. This CDR3 is 14 amino acids long. V gave up 2 bases and J gave up 2 bases; unmatched junction bases: 0. In germline, CDR1 is SGHTA, CDR2 FQGNSA. CDR3 loop: CASSLQGGNQPQHF. CDR3 sequence (DNA): TGTGCCAGCAGCTTACAGGGGGGCAATCAGCCCCAGCATTTT.

The chain uses TRBV28 and TRBJ2-1; 8 bases align to TRBD1. Per germline, CDR1 MDHEN and CDR2 SYDVKM. V gave up 0 bases and J gave up 7 bases; unmatched junction bases: 5. CDR3 length equals 15 residues. The DNA of the CDR3 is TGTGCCAGCAGTTTATGGGCGCAGGGGGCTAATGAGCAGTTCTTC. The encoded protein is CASSLWAQGANEQFF.

The chain couples TRBV28 to TRBJ2-5; 7 bases align to TRBD2. This CDR3 spans 15 amino acids. Germline lookup yields CDR1 MDHEN and CDR2 SYDVKM. Trimming at V came to 8 bases and at J to 2 bases, leaving 11 bases not matched to a gene. The CDR3, as DNA: TGTGCCAGCGGGGGGGTAGCGGGCCGGCAAGAGACCCAGTACTTC. Protein: CASGGVAGRQETQYF.

This clone was counted a few times. The rearrangement links TRBV28 to TRBJ2-1; TRBD1 matches at 8 bases. CDR1 is MDHEN and CDR2 is SYDVKM in the germline V gene. With 6 bases clipped from V and 9 bases from J, the junction kept 10 bases outside the gene matches. The CDR3 length is 14 residues. The CDR3, as DNA: TGTGCCAGCAGCCTGGATCAGGGGGCAAGTGAGCAGTTCTTC. Translated, it gives CASSLDQGASEQFF. Together with reference TRBV28 and TRBJ2-1, the CDR3 gives the full variable domain: DVKVTQSSRYLVKRTGEKVFLECVQDMDHENMFWYRQDPGLGLRLIYFSYDVKMKEKGDIPEGYSVSREKKERFSLILESASTNQTSMYLCASSLDQGASEQFFGPGTRLTVL.

This clone has only a few counts. At one end the junction does not follow the germline gene, possibly because of a read error. The chain is built from TRBV7-9 and TRBJ1-2, with 9 positions matching TRBD1. Germline V lookup: CDR1 SEHNR, CDR2 FQNEAQ (reference sequence). The CDR3 covers 16 residues. The CDR3 DNA follows: TGTTCCAGCAGCTTAGGCATCGGGACAGGGAACTATGGCTACACCTTC. Protein product: CSSSLGIGTGNYGYTF. Based on the CDR3 plus reference TRBV7-9 and TRBJ1-2, the full variable domain is DTGVSQNPRHKITKRGQNVTFRCDPISEHNRLYWYRQTLGQGPEFLTYFQNEAQLEKSRLLSDRFSAERPKGSFSTLEIQRTEQGDSAMYLCSSSLGIGTGNYGYTFGSGTRLTVV.

The table lists this clone with a count of one. V is TRBV28 and J is TRBJ1-2, with 7 bases aligning to TRBD1. CDR1 and CDR2 from the germline V gene are MDHEN and SYDVKM. The trim removed 2 bases at V and 6 bases at J, leaving 12 bases unmatched. The CDR3 runs 16 residues. Written as DNA, the CDR3 is TGTGCCAGCAGTTTACCTAGACAGGGTACGATCGATGGCTACACCTTC. It is translated as CASSLPRQGTIDGYTF.